What follows are 27 T cell receptor beta chains derived from one specimen sequenced in a study of pediatric ulcerative colitis. Method: immunoSEQ multiplex PCR; TCRdb's copy keeps in-frame clones and lacks some. The table has about 36,000 clones, around four fifths seen once; the top ten hold 23%. Input material: blood. These receptors were collected from a girl aged 5-17 years with moderate ulcerative colitis.

This clone occurred many times. The rearrangement uses TRBV11-2 and TRBJ2-1; a weak D match, TRBD1 (6 bases). The CDR3 has 14 residues. V lost 5 bases to trimming and J lost 5 bases, with 13 bases between them. Per germline, CDR1 SGHAT and CDR2 FQNNGV. The CDR3 protein is CASSPGQLNNEQFF. The CDR3 DNA is TGTGCCAGCAGCCCGGGACAATTGAACAATGAGCAGTTCTTC.

The V and J genes are TRBV7-2 and TRBJ2-3; possibly TRBD2 for D (7 bases). The CDR3 has 15 residues. CDR1 is SGHTA and CDR2 is FQGNSA in the germline V gene. V lost 0 bases and J lost 5, with 12 bases in between. CDR3 bases: TGTGCCAGCAGCTTAGCGGGGGGGCACAAAGATACGCAGTATTTT. It codes for CASSLAGGHKDTQYF. The full variable domain, its missing parts supplied by reference TRBV7-2 and TRBJ2-3, is GAGVSQSPSNKVTEKGKDVELRCDPISGHTALYWYRQSLGQGLEFLIYFQGNSAPDKSGLPSDRFSAERTGGSVSTLTIQRTQQEDSAVYLCASSLAGGHKDTQYFGPGTRLTVL.

The chain is built from TRBV6-5 and TRBJ1-4; no reliable D call. V lost 0 bases, J lost 8 bases, and 10 bases lay in between. In germline, CDR1 is MNHEY, CDR2 SVGAGI. The CDR3 spans 14 residues. The CDR3 bases are TGTGCCAGCAGTTACTCCGGCCGGCAAGAAAAACTGTTTTTT. Its protein is CASSYSGRQEKLFF.

This clone was counted between two and nine times. The V gene is TRBV6-4, the J gene TRBJ1-1; no definite D call. V was cut by 0 bases and J by 0 bases, with 2 bases left in between. This CDR3 has 13 residues. The germline V gene encodes CDR1 MRHNA and CDR2 SNTAGT. The CDR3 loop reads CASSDSMNTEAFF. In DNA form, the CDR3 reads TGTGCCAGCAGTGACTCAATGAACACTGAAGCTTTCTTT.

This chain links TRBV28 with TRBJ2-3, with unresolved D. Germline V CDR1 and CDR2: MDHEN, SYDVKM. V lost 3 bases to trimming and J lost 2 bases, with 9 bases between them. The CDR3 is made up of 14 amino acids. Here the CDR3 DNA reads TGTGCCAGCAGTTTGAAACTACTCACAGATACGCAGTATTTT. Translation gives CASSLKLLTDTQYF.

This clone was picked up a small number of times. The gene calls are TRBV29-1 and TRBJ1-1, with D maybe TRBD1 (6 bases). The CDR3 is 11 amino acids. Germline values: CDR1 SQVTM, CDR2 ANQGSEA. Trimming stripped 8 bases from V and 9 bases from J, with 16 bases between. The DNA of the CDR3 is TGCAGCATCTACAGGGAGGATAAAGCTTTCTTT. Residues: CSIYREDKAFF. The variable domain in full, with the rest retrieved from reference TRBV29-1 and TRBJ1-1, is SAVISQKPSRDICQRGTSLTIQCQVDSQVTMMFWYRQQPGQSLTLIATANQGSEATYESGFVIDKFPISRPNLTFSTLTVSNMSPEDSSIYLCSIYREDKAFFGQGTRLTVV.

This clone was seen more than once but under ten times. The V gene is TRBV5-6, the J gene TRBJ2-4, with D perhaps matching TRBD1 (6 bases). This CDR3 has 13 residues. The germline V gene encodes CDR1 SGHDT and CDR2 YYEEEE. V gave up 0 bases and J gave up 11 bases, with 12 bases separating them. CDR3 sequence: CASSLGLGAVQYF. The CDR3 coding sequence is TGTGCCAGCAGCTTGGGCCTGGGGGCAGTTCAGTACTTC.

The rearrangement uses TRBV15 and TRBJ1-2, with 7 bases fitting TRBD1. The CDR3 is 14 residues long. Germline CDR1 is LNHNV and CDR2 is YYDKDF (reference sequence). J gave up 4 bases and V 6 bases, and 8 bases lay outside the gene matches. CDR3 sequence reads: CATSLHRGSYGYTF. CDR3 nucleotide sequence: TGTGCCACCAGTTTACACAGGGGATCCTATGGCTACACCTTC.

The chain uses TRBV6-1 and TRBJ1-5; 7 bases line up with TRBD1. The CDR3 is 14 residues long. V lost 7 bases and J lost 1; bases outside the gene matches: 4. Germline CDR1 is MNHNS and CDR2 is SASEGT. The CDR3 loop reads CASNPTGSNQPQHF. The CDR3 DNA reads as TGTGCCAGCAACCCGACAGGGAGCAATCAGCCCCAGCATTTT.

The CDR3 DNA sequence: TGTGCCAGCGGGGTCACCTACGAGCAGTACTTC. It codes for CASGVTYEQYF. V gene TRBV7-9 combines with J gene TRBJ2-7; D gene ambiguous. Germline V lookup: CDR1 SEHNR, CDR2 FQNEAQ (reference sequence). The CDR3 is 11 amino acids. Trimming took off 8 bases at V and 2 bases at J, with 7 bases between the two ends.

The V and J genes are TRBV15 and TRBJ1-2, with no clear D. The CDR3 spans 13 residues. Trimming removed 1 base at V and 8 bases at J, with 11 bases between. Germline V CDR1 and CDR2: LNHNV, YYDKDF (reference sequence). CDR3 amino acids: CATSRAPGGGYTF. Here the CDR3 DNA reads TGTGCCACCAGCAGAGCTCCCGGTGGAGGCTACACCTTC.

This chain uses TRBV7-2 with TRBJ1-1, with D perhaps matching TRBD1 (6 bases). V dropped 3 bases and J dropped 6 bases, with 17 bases sitting between them. The CDR3 has 15 residues. Germline CDR1 and CDR2: SGHTA and FQGNSA. The CDR3 loop reads CASSLLQGIQAEAFF. The DNA for the CDR3 is TGTGCCAGCAGCTTGTTACAGGGAATTCAGGCTGAAGCTTTCTTT.

The CDR3: CASSWDRAYEQYF. The CDR3 bases are TGTGCCAGCAGCTGGGACAGGGCCTACGAGCAGTACTTC. J is TRBJ2-7 and V is TRBV21-1; no DNA check was done on the table's D call, TRBD1. TRBV21-1 is a pseudogene. CDR3 length: 13 residues.

This clone was found once. V gene TRBV5-5 combines with J gene TRBJ2-5; D tentatively fits TRBD1 or TRBD2 (5 bases each). Germline V gene sequence: CDR1 SGHKS, CDR2 YYEKEE (reference sequence). The V gene lost 2 bases and the J gene lost 4 bases, with 15 bases spanning the gap. CDR3 length: 15 amino acids. The CDR3 here is CASSFRWGNSETQYF. The CDR3 DNA follows: TGTGCCAGCAGCTTCCGCTGGGGGAATTCAGAGACCCAGTACTTC.

V gene TRBV6-1 combines with J gene TRBJ1-1; D perhaps matches TRBD1 (6 bases). V was clipped by 6 bases and J by 1 base, with 9 bases between them. CDR1 and CDR2 from the germline V gene are MNHNS and SASEGT. The CDR3 extends over 13 amino acids. The CDR3 DNA reads as TGTGCCAGCAGGGGACACCCGAACACTGAAGCTTTCTTT. Its translation: CASRGHPNTEAFF.

V is TRBV2 and J is TRBJ1-2; no reliable D call. Looked up from germline, CDR1 is SNHLY and CDR2 is FYNNEI. This CDR3 contains 13 residues. The V and J ends lost 4 bases and 2 bases respectively, with 8 bases between them. CDR3 in amino acids: CASSVDGNYGYTF. In nucleotides, the CDR3 is TGTGCCAGCAGTGTCGACGGAAACTATGGCTACACCTTC.

The chain recombines TRBV6-4 with TRBJ2-1; 8 bases line up with TRBD2. This CDR3 is built from 14 residues. V shed 4 bases and J 8 bases; nucleotides not matched to a gene: 7. Per germline, CDR1 MRHNA and CDR2 SNTAGT. The CDR3 spells CASSAGTSSDEQFF. The CDR3 DNA sequence: TGTGCCAGCAGTGCCGGGACTAGTAGCGATGAGCAGTTCTTC.

The chain carries TRBV7-3 and TRBJ2-3; 12 nucleotides align to TRBD2. CDR3 length: 15 amino acids. CDR1 and CDR2 from the germline V gene are SGHTA and FQGTGA. V lost 4 bases and J lost 6; bases outside the gene matches: 5. The chain's CDR3 is CASSWTSGAGDTQYF. The CDR3 DNA follows: TGTGCCAGCAGCTGGACTAGCGGGGCGGGGGATACGCAGTATTTT.

This chain joins TRBV4-1 and TRBJ2-2, with no clear D. Trimming shortened V by 0 bases and J by 3 bases, and 11 bases separated the two germline ends. The CDR3 length is 16 residues. Per the germline V gene, CDR1 is MGHRA and CDR2 is YSYEKL. The CDR3 DNA reads as TGCGCCAGCAGCCAAGATATGGCTAGGGACACCGGGGAGCTGTTTTTT. It yields the protein CASSQDMARDTGELFF.

The chain uses TRBV11-2 and TRBJ2-3; D ambiguous. This CDR3 comprises 14 residues. Trimming shortened V by 0 bases and J by 6 bases, and 10 bases separated the two germline ends. Germline CDR1 reads SGHAT; CDR2 reads FQNNGV. Here the CDR3 DNA reads TGTGCCAGCAGCTTAGAGGCTAGAGCGGATACGCAGTATTTT. The encoded protein is CASSLEARADTQYF.

The chain couples TRBV7-2 to TRBJ2-1; 7 bases align to TRBD1. Per germline, CDR1 SGHTA and CDR2 FQGNSA. The CDR3 loop spans 16 amino acids. V lost 1 base and J lost 1; bases outside the gene matches: 4. The CDR3 DNA reads TGTGCCAGCAGCTTAGGAGTCAGGGGGTCCTACAATGAGCAGTTCTTC. Translation: CASSLGVRGSYNEQFF. The full variable domain, its missing parts supplied by reference TRBV7-2 and TRBJ2-1, is GAGVSQSPSNKVTEKGKDVELRCDPISGHTALYWYRQSLGQGLEFLIYFQGNSAPDKSGLPSDRFSAERTGGSVSTLTIQRTQQEDSAVYLCASSLGVRGSYNEQFFGPGTRLTVL.

The chain couples TRBV7-9 to TRBJ2-7; D unclear. V was pared by 4 bases and J by 4 bases, with 8 bases between. CDR3 length: 12 residues. Germline V lookup: CDR1 SEHNR, CDR2 FQNEAQ (reference sequence). The CDR3, as DNA: TGTGCCAGCAGCTCTCTGGGGTACGAGCAGTACTTC. It specifies CASSSLGYEQYF.

The chain couples TRBV5-1 to TRBJ1-2; D uncertain. With 0 bases removed from V and 5 bases from J, the gap between germline ends came to 14 bases. Per the germline V gene, CDR1 is SGHRS and CDR2 is YFSETQ. This CDR3 has 15 amino acids. The DNA of the CDR3 is TGCGCCAGCAGCTTGGCCGTAAGGGAGGGATATGGCTACACCTTC. Protein sequence: CASSLAVREGYGYTF.

This clone showed up just once. This chain connects TRBV29-1 to TRBJ2-3; 10 nucleotides align to TRBD2. Germline CDR1 is SQVTM and CDR2 is ANQGSEA. This CDR3 contains 15 residues. J gave up 5 bases and V 5 bases, and 10 bases lay outside the gene matches. The CDR3 sequence: CSVRDVLAGEDTQYF. The CDR3 bases are TGCAGCGTTCGGGATGTCCTAGCGGGGGAAGATACGCAGTATTTT.

This clone was picked up one time. The CDR3 DNA follows: TGTGCCAGCAGTAGACAGGGAGGCTTTAATGAGCAGTTCTTC. Translating it yields CASSRQGGFNEQFF. V is TRBV25-1 and J is TRBJ2-1; TRBD1 might be the D (7 bases). Trimming took off 5 bases at V and 7 bases at J, with 15 bases between the two ends. The CDR3 sequence is 14 residues long. Germline CDR1 is MGHDK and CDR2 is SYGVNS.

This chain joins TRBV6-1 and TRBJ1-5; D is ambiguous. This CDR3 is built from 16 residues. Germline CDR1 and CDR2: MNHNS and SASEGT. Trimming pared 2 bases from V and 2 bases from J, leaving 13 bases between. Here the CDR3 reads CASSEMGRVGNQPQHF. The CDR3 DNA follows: TGTGCCAGCAGTGAAATGGGAAGGGTTGGCAATCAGCCCCAGCATTTT.

This chain links TRBV5-8 with TRBJ1-4, with D perhaps matching TRBD1 (6 bases). CDR3 length equals 16 residues. The V end was cut by 6 bases, the J end by 8 bases, with 23 bases between. Looked up from germline, CDR1 is SGHTS and CDR2 is YDEGEE. Written as DNA, the CDR3 is TGTGCCAGCACCACCCTATGGGGGGCGCGGCGGGAAAAACTGTTTTTT. Translated: CASTTLWGARREKLFF.